This T cell receptor beta chain was recorded in a study of cytomegalovirus exposure and HLA in healthy donors. Study at large: The same platform was used for the 100 to 150 validation repertoires as for the 666 first-cohort repertoires, as reported in a later analysis.

Notes on the study in general: The study designated over 150 TCR beta chains cytomegalovirus-associated.

The repertoire was sequenced with immunoSEQ multiplex PCR; TCRdb's copy has only in-frame clones and lacks some. The table includes 150,000 to 200,000 clones, approximately 86% detected once. This clone was seen a single time. As yet, its antigen is unknown. The sequence derives from a woman aged 18-30 years in good health and CMV-seronegative. What was sequenced was PBMCs.

The chain's CDR3 is CASRTGGHGELFF. CDR3 nucleotide sequence: TGTGCCAGCAGAACAGGGGGGCACGGGGAGCTGTTTTTT. V usage is TRBV28 and J usage is TRBJ2-2, with 8 positions matching TRBD1. With 6 bases clipped from V and 7 bases from J, the junction kept 4 bases outside the gene matches. CDR3 length: 13 residues. The germline V gene has CDR1 MDHEN and CDR2 SYDVKM.